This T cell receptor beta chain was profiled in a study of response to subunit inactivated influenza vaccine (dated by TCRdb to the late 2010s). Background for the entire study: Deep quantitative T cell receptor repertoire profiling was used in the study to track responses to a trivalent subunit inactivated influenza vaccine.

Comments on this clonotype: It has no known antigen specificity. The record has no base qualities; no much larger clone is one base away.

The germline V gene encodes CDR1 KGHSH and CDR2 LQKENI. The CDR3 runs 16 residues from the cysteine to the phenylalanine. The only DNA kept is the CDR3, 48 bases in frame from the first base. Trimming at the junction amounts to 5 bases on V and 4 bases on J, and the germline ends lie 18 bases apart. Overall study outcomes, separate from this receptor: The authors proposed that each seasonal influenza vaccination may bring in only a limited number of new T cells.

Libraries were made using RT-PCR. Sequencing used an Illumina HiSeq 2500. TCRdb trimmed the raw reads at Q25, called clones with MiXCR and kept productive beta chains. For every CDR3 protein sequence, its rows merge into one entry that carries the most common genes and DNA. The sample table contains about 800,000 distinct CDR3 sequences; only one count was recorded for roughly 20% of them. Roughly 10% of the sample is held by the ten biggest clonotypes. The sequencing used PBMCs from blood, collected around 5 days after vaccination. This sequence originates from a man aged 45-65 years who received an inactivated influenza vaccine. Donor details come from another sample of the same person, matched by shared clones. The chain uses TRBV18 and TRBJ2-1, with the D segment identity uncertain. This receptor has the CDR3 CASSFGYTQEYNEQFF. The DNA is TGTGCCAGCTCATTCGGCTACACCCAGGAATACAATGAGCAGTTCTTC.